This T cell receptor beta chain stems from a study of control samples from healthy donors and cancer patients. The repertoire was sequenced with immunoSEQ multiplex PCR; TCRdb's copy has only in-frame clones and lacks some. This sample carries some 120,000 clones, 88% of them seen once, and the ten largest clones take about 3.2%. This CDR3 has 14 amino acids. The V and J ends lost 8 bases and 7 bases, in that order; junction bases with no gene match: 12. Germline V gene data show CDR1 as SGHRS and CDR2 as YFSETQ. The receptor was derived from a man between 45 and 60 years old in good health. The sequencing sample was made of blood. The gene calls are TRBV5-1 and TRBJ2-1; the match to TRBD1 covers 7 bases. Written as DNA, the CDR3 is TGCGCCAGGTCTAGAGACAGGGTACGGAATGAGCAGTTCTTC. Amino acids: CARSRDRVRNEQFF.